These 26 T cell receptor beta chains were sequenced from one sample in a study of blood T cell repertoires in COVID-19 (dated by TCRdb to 2018 to 2021). Libraries came from the immunoSEQ multiplex PCR assay. This is the immuneACCESS table as TCRdb keeps it, with only in-frame sequences that have V and J called. A part of the clones is gone; compared with another copy, unresolved V genes explain less than half, and the rest is unexplained. In all, the sample holds around 400,000 clones, and approximately 91% of those were seen once. The ten largest clones add up to 0.7% to 0.95% of the sample. The sample comprised PBMCs or T cells enriched from blood (not recorded which). These receptor sequences come from a middle-aged woman who had been exposed to COVID-19.

The rearrangement joins TRBV3-1 (or the pseudogene TRBV3-2) to TRBJ2-7; D not resolved. V was shortened by 0 bases and J by 4 bases, with 16 bases between the two germline ends. The CDR3 is 16 amino acids. The germline CDR1 and CDR2 sequences are LGHDT and YNNKEL (reference sequence). The CDR3 DNA reads TGTGCCAGCAGCCAAGATCGGCAGGTATTGCAGTACGAGCAGTACTTC. This translates into CASSQDRQVLQYEQYF.

This clone appeared a single time. CDR3 bases: TGTGCCAGCAGTACCACGAACAGAAACTATGGCTACACCTTC. Its translation: CASSTTNRNYGYTF. The rearrangement uses TRBV6-1 and TRBJ1-2; D is unclear. The V gene's germline CDR1 is MNHNS and CDR2 SASEGT. V was cut by 5 bases and J by 2 bases, with 12 bases left in between. The CDR3 contains 14 residues.

V is TRBV15 and J is TRBJ2-1; TRBD2 aligns across 12 bases. The CDR3 is made up of 18 amino acids. Germline CDR1 reads LNHNV; CDR2 reads YYDKDF (reference sequence). V trimming: 3 bases; J trimming: 8 bases; junction bases outside the gene matches: 14. The CDR3 nucleotides are TGTGCCACCAGCAGTACCTTCGAGACTAGCGGGGGTTCCTATGAGCAGTTCTTC. It codes for CATSSTFETSGGSYEQFF.

The chain couples TRBV19 to TRBJ1-1; maybe TRBD1 (5 bases). Germline CDR1 and CDR2: LNHDA and SQIVND (reference sequence). The CDR3 has 16 residues. V was shortened by 1 base and J by 1 base, with 13 bases between the two germline ends. The CDR3 DNA is TGTGCCAGTAGTATAGCCTGGGGGGTAACGAACACTGAAGCTTTCTTT. Translation gives CASSIAWGVTNTEAFF.

The chain couples TRBV7-2 to TRBJ1-1, with TRBD1 identical over 8 bases. The germline CDR1 and CDR2 sequences are SGHTA and FQGNSA. The CDR3 totals 13 residues. After removal of 6 bases from V and 3 bases from J, the junction contained 3 bases not matched to a gene. For the CDR3, the DNA is TGTGCCAGCAGTGGACAGGGTTACACTGAAGCTTTCTTT. Translation gives CASSGQGYTEAFF.

The rearrangement links TRBV9 to TRBJ2-5; tentatively, D is TRBD1 (6 bases). Germline CDR1 SGDLS, CDR2 YYNGEE. The CDR3 spans 15 residues. Deletions cut 3 bases from V and 2 bases from J, with 14 bases between. The DNA for the CDR3 is TGTGCCAGCAGCGCCTTGACAGGCCAACAAGAGACCCAGTACTTC. It yields the protein CASSALTGQQETQYF.

This chain uses TRBV5-6 with TRBJ2-1, with a possible D match to TRBD2 (6 bases). This CDR3 has 15 amino acids. Germline V gives CDR1 SGHDT, CDR2 YYEEEE. The V end was cut by 3 bases, the J end by 0 bases, with 10 bases between. CDR3 protein: CASSWGDFSYNEQFF. The CDR3 coding sequence is TGTGCCAGCAGCTGGGGGGACTTCTCCTACAATGAGCAGTTCTTC.

This clone was seen once. This chain links TRBV10-3 with TRBJ1-1; TRBD1 is a possible D gene (6 bases). Trimming took off 10 bases at V and 0 bases at J, with 18 bases between the two ends. This CDR3 is built from 15 residues. Per germline, CDR1 ENHRY and CDR2 SYGVKD. CDR3 sequence (DNA): TGTGCCACCAAGGGCCTACAGGGAATGAACACTGAAGCTTTCTTT. Its protein product is CATKGLQGMNTEAFF.

The gene calls are TRBV19 and TRBJ1-1, with 9 bases identical to TRBD1. The V and J ends lost 5 bases and 12 bases, in that order; junction bases with no gene match: 22. This CDR3 has 17 amino acids. CDR1 LNHDA and CDR2 SQIVND come from the germline V gene (reference sequence). The CDR3, as DNA: TGTGCCAGTAGTTCGTCTCCCCGCACAGGGGGCGCTGGCATGACTTTCTTT. This translates into CASSSSPRTGGAGMTFF.

V is TRBV6-2 or TRBV6-3 and J is TRBJ2-6; 13 bases line up with TRBD2. The CDR3 is made up of 17 amino acids. Looked up from germline, CDR1 is MNHEY and CDR2 is SVGEGT. V was pared by 6 bases and J by 3 bases, with 5 bases of the junction left unmatched. Written as DNA, the CDR3 is TGTGCCAGCAGCACTAGCGGGGGGGCTGGTGGGGCCAACGTCCTGACTTTC. It is translated as CASSTSGGAGGANVLTF.

The chain employs TRBV13 and TRBJ2-3, with D maybe TRBD2 (5 bases). Trimming cost V 2 bases and J 3 bases, with 12 bases left between them. The CDR3 extends over 15 amino acids. Germline CDR1 reads PRHDT; CDR2 reads FYEKMQ (reference sequence). CDR3 coding DNA: TGTGCCAGCAGCTTATCGTCGCGAGGGACAGATACGCAGTATTTT. This codes for CASSLSSRGTDTQYF.

This clone came up once. The chain combines TRBV24-1 with TRBJ2-1; no clear D. With 4 bases removed from V and 9 bases from J, the gap between germline ends came to 9 bases. The CDR3 spans 12 residues. The germline V gene has CDR1 KGHDR and CDR2 SFDVKD. The CDR3 DNA reads as TGTGCCACCAGTGAGAGGTTGCGTGAGCAGTTCTTC. It is translated as CATSERLREQFF.

With respect to this clone: Just one base apart from a much larger clone, this may be a read error. The chain recombines TRBV11-2 with TRBJ1-5; the D is unclear. The V end lost 0 bases, the J end lost 4 bases, and 4 bases lay between the germline ends. CDR3 size: 13 residues. Germline CDR1 is SGHAT and CDR2 is FQNNGV. The CDR3 coding sequence is TGTGCCAGCAGCTTAGATCTAAATCAGCCCCAGCATTTT. Protein: CASSLDLNQPQHF.

The chain joins TRBV5-1 to TRBJ2-7; weak D call: TRBD1 (5 bases). The CDR3 spans 14 residues. The V gene's germline CDR1 is SGHRS and CDR2 YFSETQ. Trimming removed 6 bases from V and 0 bases from J, with 13 bases in between. This chain's CDR3 is CASKEQVSSYEQYF. As DNA, the CDR3 is TGCGCCAGCAAAGAACAGGTGAGCTCCTACGAGCAGTACTTC. Together with reference TRBV5-1 and TRBJ2-7, the CDR3 gives the full variable domain: KAGVTQTPRYLIKTRGQQVTLSCSPISGHRSVSWYQQTPGQGLQFLFEYFSETQRNKGNFPGRFSGRQFSNSRSEMNVSTLELGDSALYLCASKEQVSSYEQYFGPGTRLTVT.

This clone was recorded only once. V is TRBV9 and J is TRBJ2-3, with TRBD1 matching over 8 bases. The CDR3 consists of 17 residues. The V gene end was trimmed by 3 bases and the J gene end by 4 bases; junction bases not matched to a gene: 13. Germline CDR1 SGDLS, CDR2 YYNGEE. The CDR3 loop reads CASSAAGGQRGPDTQYF. In DNA form, the CDR3 reads TGTGCCAGCAGCGCGGCAGGGGGCCAGAGGGGCCCAGATACGCAGTATTTT. Supplemented by reference TRBV9 and TRBJ2-3, the full variable domain reads DSGVTQTPKHLITATGQRVTLRCSPRSGDLSVYWYQQSLDQGLQFLIQYYNGEERAKGNILERFSAQQFPDLHSELNLSSLELGDSALYFCASSAAGGQRGPDTQYFGPGTRLTVL.

This chain links TRBV27 with TRBJ1-6, with D possibly TRBD1 on 5 matching bases. Germline CDR1 MNHEY, CDR2 SMNVEV (reference sequence). There are 14 residues in the CDR3. Trimming shortened V by 3 bases and J by 13 bases, and 16 bases separated the two germline ends. In DNA, the CDR3 is TGTGCCAGCAGTTTGGCTCAGGGTTATCGGCCCCTCCACTTT. It is translated as CASSLAQGYRPLHF.

The V call is TRBV2, the J call TRBJ2-1; the match to TRBD2 covers 15 bases. Germline values: CDR1 SNHLY, CDR2 FYNNEI. This CDR3 contains 16 residues. The trim removed 7 bases at V and 4 bases at J, leaving 5 bases unmatched. In DNA form, the CDR3 reads TGTGCCAGCATAGGGACTAGCGGGGGGACATACAATGAGCAGTTCTTC. This translates into CASIGTSGGTYNEQFF. The whole variable domain, remainder taken from reference TRBV2 and TRBJ2-1, is EPEVTQTPSHQVTQMGQEVILRCVPISNHLYFYWYRQILGQKVEFLVSFYNNEISEKSEIFDDQFSVERPDGSNFTLKIRSTKLEDSAMYFCASIGTSGGTYNEQFFGPGTRLTVL.

V is TRBV5-1 and J is TRBJ1-1; the D is unclear. Trimming removed 2 bases at V and 6 bases at J, with 8 bases between. The CDR3 runs 12 residues. Germline CDR1 reads SGHRS; CDR2 reads YFSETQ. CDR3 region: CASSFSGAEAFF. CDR3 sequence (DNA): TGCGCCAGCAGCTTTTCGGGTGCTGAAGCTTTCTTT.

This rearrangement joins TRBV29-1 to TRBJ2-2, with TRBD1 as a possible D gene (5 bases). The CDR3 loop spans 13 amino acids. Trimming shortened V by 7 bases and J by 5 bases, and 14 bases separated the two germline ends. From germline, CDR1 is SQVTM and CDR2 ANQGSEA. The CDR3: CSATRTPTGELFF. The CDR3 region has the DNA TGCAGCGCTACGAGGACACCGACCGGGGAGCTGTTTTTT.

The table lists this clone with a count of one. The rearrangement joins TRBV13 to TRBJ2-7; 9 positions agree with TRBD2. Per germline, CDR1 PRHDT and CDR2 FYEKMQ (reference sequence). J was trimmed by 3 bases and V by 1 base; bases with no gene match: 10. This CDR3 is built from 17 residues. This CDR3 is CASSLARGGVVSYEQYF. In DNA, the CDR3 is TGTGCCAGCAGCTTAGCCCGCGGGGGGGTGGTCAGCTACGAGCAGTACTTC.

V and J are TRBV5-1 and TRBJ2-3; possibly TRBD1 for D (5 bases). Trimming pared 6 bases from V and 0 bases from J, leaving 11 bases between. Germline CDR1 SGHRS, CDR2 YFSETQ. There are 14 residues in the CDR3. As DNA, the CDR3 is TGCGCCAGCACCTCAGGGCCTAGCACAGATACGCAGTATTTT. Its protein product is CASTSGPSTDTQYF.

This chain joins TRBV2 and TRBJ2-7; 8 bases agree with TRBD1. CDR3 length: 15 amino acids. Germline values: CDR1 SNHLY, CDR2 FYNNEI. V dropped 6 bases and J dropped 2; count of bases not matched to a gene: 9. The CDR3 here is CASRTGQGLTYEQYF. The CDR3 DNA follows: TGTGCCAGCAGGACCGGACAGGGATTGACCTACGAGCAGTACTTC.

The rearrangement links TRBV10-1 to TRBJ2-2; 9 bases fit TRBD1. Germline V lookup: CDR1 WNHNN, CDR2 SYGVQD (reference sequence). The V and J ends lost 8 bases and 5 bases, in that order; junction bases with no gene match: 6. This CDR3 contains 14 residues. CDR3 bases: TGCGCCAGCGGGGGACAGGGAAGGACCGGGGAGCTGTTTTTT. Translating gives CASGGQGRTGELFF.

The chain recombines TRBV2 with TRBJ1-3, with 8 bases identical to TRBD1. Germline V CDR1 and CDR2: SNHLY, FYNNEI. Germline trimming cut 3 bases from V and 9 bases from J; bases unmatched to any gene: 4. The CDR3 runs 13 residues. The CDR3 bases are TGTGCCAGCAGTGAGGTCAGGGGGCCCACCATATATTTT. It encodes CASSEVRGPTIYF.

This clone occurred a few times. The V and J genes are TRBV24-1 and TRBJ2-2, with D unclear. Trimming removed 1 base at V and 7 bases at J, with 6 bases between. The length of the CDR3 is 13 residues. CDR1 is KGHDR, CDR2 SFDVKD, per germline. The chain's CDR3 is CATSDLWLGELFF. The CDR3 DNA reads TGTGCCACCAGTGATTTATGGCTCGGGGAGCTGTTTTTT.

V and J are TRBV10-2 and TRBJ1-5; the D is unclear. The CDR3 totals 13 residues. The V gene's germline CDR1 is WSHSY and CDR2 SAAADI. CDR3 DNA: TGCGCTACCAGCGGGGAGGGCTCTGGACCCCAGCATTTT. Its protein is CATSGEGSGPQHF.